This record covers a single T cell receptor beta chain. What it binds is not known. CDR1 and CDR2 from the germline V gene are SGHKS and YYEKEE (reference sequence). This CDR3 has 18 amino acids. Trimming removed 0 bases from V and 7 bases from J; junction bases left unmatched: 18. The source of the sample is a study of T cell responses to AZD1222 COVID-19 vaccine. Whole-study results and caveats: None of the repertoires were sampled until the peak T cell response had passed. Females outnumbered males among donors, who were mostly white British; clonal diversity was possibly underestimated.

The method was immunoSEQ multiplex PCR; TCRdb's version includes in-frame clones alone and lacks a portion of them. The sample has over 110,000 clones, about 92% seen once. The clonotype comes from an adult who had recovered from COVID-19. V is TRBV5-5 and J is TRBJ1-1; 7 bases align to TRBD1. Sequenced here: peripheral blood, sampled after recovery from COVID-19. The CDR3 is CASSLAIVQGGRRGEAFF. The CDR3 DNA sequence: TGTGCCAGCAGCTTGGCTATCGTCCAAGGGGGCCGGAGGGGTGAAGCTTTCTTT.